The 30 T cell receptor beta chains below come from one sample, sequenced in a study of blood T cell repertoires in COVID-19. This table comes from immunoSEQ multiplex PCR, and its TCRdb copy is limited to in-frame clones, with some not included. The table lists over 70,000 clones, just under 80% of them singletons. The sequenced material came from peripheral blood. These receptors were taken from an older man with COVID-19, enrolled during active disease.

The chain joins TRBV28 to TRBJ1-1; 7 bases agree with TRBD1. V shed 5 bases, J shed 4 bases, and the junction held 7 bases outside the gene matches. The length of the CDR3 is 14 residues. Germline loops: CDR1 MDHEN, CDR2 SYDVKM. This chain's CDR3 is CASSRAGTVTEAFF. CDR3 DNA sequence: TGTGCCAGCAGTAGGGCTGGGACAGTCACTGAAGCTTTCTTT.

This clone was counted only a few times. The chain has TRBV27 and TRBJ2-2; TRBD2 matches 7 bases. The germline gives CDR1 MNHEY, CDR2 SMNVEV (reference sequence). This CDR3 region has 16 residues. The trim removed 8 bases at V and 7 bases at J, leaving 16 bases unmatched. CDR3 nucleotide sequence: TGTGCCAGCGGAGAGGGCGGGAGTGGGGTGTTCGGGGAGCTGTTTTTT. This codes for CASGEGGSGVFGELFF.

The count of this clone is one. The V gene is TRBV19, the J gene TRBJ1-1, with unresolved D. Looked up from germline, CDR1 is LNHDA and CDR2 is SQIVND (reference sequence). This CDR3 contains 14 residues. V lost 9 bases to trimming and J lost 0 bases, with 14 bases between them. As DNA, the CDR3 is TGTGCCAGCAAACCAACTTTCATGAACACTGAAGCTTTCTTT. Encoded protein: CASKPTFMNTEAFF.

The gene calls are TRBV5-1 and TRBJ2-7; 9 positions match TRBD1. Trimming cost V 4 bases and J 1 base; bases outside gene matches: 12. This CDR3 region has 17 residues. The germline gives CDR1 SGHRS, CDR2 YFSETQ. For the CDR3, the DNA is TGCGCCAGCAGCCGCCCATCTATGGGACAGGGTTCCTACGAGCAGTACTTC. It codes for CASSRPSMGQGSYEQYF.

This chain joins TRBV6-2 or TRBV6-3 and TRBJ2-7, with TRBD2 matching 7 bases. The junction had 10 bases not matched to a gene; V was cut back by 5 bases and J by 0 bases. The CDR3 consists of 16 residues. Looked up from germline, CDR1 is MNHEY and CDR2 is SVGEGT. CDR3 region: CASSNPRGGSSYEQYF. CDR3 sequence (DNA): TGTGCCAGCAGTAACCCCCGGGGAGGGAGCTCCTACGAGCAGTACTTC.

V and J are TRBV4-2 and TRBJ1-2; 10 bases line up with TRBD1. The CDR3 length is 15 residues. Germline V gene data show CDR1 as LGHNA and CDR2 as YNFKEQ. With 2 bases clipped from V and 8 bases from J, the junction kept 8 bases outside the gene matches. In DNA form, the CDR3 reads TGTGCCAGCAGCCAAACCGACAGGGGGCCCTTAGGCTACACCTTC. Translation gives CASSQTDRGPLGYTF.

This sequence joins TRBV4-3 and TRBJ1-1, with a possible D match to TRBD1 (5 bases). V was cut by 0 bases and J by 10 bases, with 12 bases left in between. Germline V gene sequence: CDR1 LGHNA, CDR2 YSLEER. This CDR3 spans 13 amino acids. The CDR3 region is CASSQDLREVAFF. CDR3 sequence (DNA): TGCGCCAGCAGCCAAGATCTCAGGGAGGTAGCTTTCTTT.

The V call is TRBV5-5, the J call TRBJ2-5; TRBD2 matches at 9 bases. This CDR3 has 15 amino acids. Germline lookup yields CDR1 SGHKS and CDR2 YYEKEE (reference sequence). V gave up 0 bases and J gave up 1 base; unmatched junction bases: 1. For the CDR3, the DNA is TGTGCCAGCAGCTTGGCTAGCGGGGCCCAAGAGACCCAGTACTTC. Translated: CASSLASGAQETQYF.

For the CDR3, the DNA is TGTGCCAGTAGTATGCGGGCGGGAGGGCCCGAAACGCAGTATTTT. The encoded protein is CASSMRAGGPETQYF. This sequence joins TRBV19 and TRBJ2-3; 9 nucleotides agree with TRBD2. V gave up 3 bases and J gave up 9 bases; unmatched junction bases: 10. The germline V gene encodes CDR1 LNHDA and CDR2 SQIVND (reference sequence). CDR3 length: 15 amino acids.

This clone was counted at least ten times. The V and J genes are TRBV10-1 and TRBJ2-2; perhaps TRBD2 as D (5 bases). The V and J ends lost 4 bases and 9 bases respectively, with 12 bases between them. The CDR3 is 13 amino acids. From germline, CDR1 is WNHNN and CDR2 SYGVQD (reference sequence). Here the CDR3 DNA reads TGCGCCAGCAGTGCCGACTATGACCGGGAGCTGTTTTTT. As protein: CASSADYDRELFF.

V gene TRBV4-3 combines with J gene TRBJ2-1, with 10 bases fitting TRBD2. Germline CDR1 and CDR2: LGHNA and YSLEER. Trimming at V came to 2 bases and at J to 8 bases, leaving 6 bases not matched to a gene. This CDR3 has 15 amino acids. CDR3 nucleotide sequence: TGCGCCAGCAGCCAACGGCTAGCGGGAGTTCATGAGCAGTTCTTC. Translated: CASSQRLAGVHEQFF.

The chain is built from TRBV11-2 and TRBJ2-7; 10 nucleotides agree with TRBD2. The CDR3 extends over 14 amino acids. Germline V gives CDR1 SGHAT, CDR2 FQNNGV. After removal of 5 bases from V and 3 bases from J, the junction contained 4 bases not matched to a gene. The CDR3 nucleotides read TGTGCCAGCAGCCGGACTAGCGGCTACTACGAGCAGTACTTC. Its translation is CASSRTSGYYEQYF. The full variable domain, with the rest looked up from reference TRBV11-2 and TRBJ2-7, is EAGVAQSPRYKIIEKRQSVAFWCNPISGHATLYWYQQILGQGPKLLIQFQNNGVVDDSQLPKDRFSAERLKGVDSTLKIQPAKLEDSAVYLCASSRTSGYYEQYFGPGTRLTVT.

The V call is TRBV19, the J call TRBJ2-6; 9 nucleotides align to TRBD1. This CDR3 has 18 amino acids. J was trimmed by 2 bases and V by 9 bases; bases with no gene match: 14. Germline lookup yields CDR1 LNHDA and CDR2 SQIVND (reference sequence). The CDR3 nucleotides read TGTGCCAGCAGGACCCCGGGACAGGGAACTACTGGGGCCAACGTCCTGACTTTC. Its translation: CASRTPGQGTTGANVLTF.

There are a few counts of this clone. The chain uses TRBV19 and TRBJ2-1, with TRBD2 matching over 9 bases. This CDR3 is 15 amino acids long. Trimming at V came to 6 bases and at J to 4 bases, leaving 7 bases not matched to a gene. Germline V lookup: CDR1 LNHDA, CDR2 SQIVND (reference sequence). CDR3 amino acids: CASRERGAPYNEQFF. The CDR3 DNA is TGTGCCAGTAGGGAGCGGGGGGCTCCTTACAATGAGCAGTTCTTC.

The chain carries TRBV4-3 and TRBJ1-4; D perhaps matches TRBD1 (6 bases). Trimming stripped 0 bases from V and 4 bases from J, with 18 bases between. The CDR3 sequence is 18 residues long. CDR1 is LGHNA, CDR2 YSLEER, per germline. DNA for the CDR3: TGCGCCAGCAGCCAAGATCTCCAGGGGCGACGCGGTAATGAAAAACTGTTTTTT. Amino acids: CASSQDLQGRRGNEKLFF.

The V gene is TRBV6-2 or TRBV6-3, the J gene TRBJ2-7; D may be TRBD1 (6 bases). This CDR3 has 14 residues. Germline lookup yields CDR1 MNHEY and CDR2 SVGEGT. The V gene lost 0 bases and the J gene lost 6 bases, with 12 bases spanning the gap. This chain's CDR3 is CASSYSPRGGEQYF. DNA for the CDR3: TGTGCCAGCAGTTACTCACCCAGGGGTGGCGAGCAGTACTTC.

The chain joins TRBV5-6 to TRBJ1-1; 8 positions agree with TRBD1. J was trimmed by 1 base and V by 0 bases; bases with no gene match: 2. The CDR3 is 15 amino acids. The germline CDR1 and CDR2 sequences are SGHDT and YYEEEE. CDR3 region: CASSLDGQGNTEAFF. The CDR3 bases are TGTGCCAGCAGCTTGGATGGACAGGGGAACACTGAAGCTTTCTTT. Drawing the rest from reference TRBV5-6 and TRBJ1-1, the complete variable domain is DAGVTQSPTHLIKTRGQQVTLRCSPKSGHDTVSWYQQALGQGPQFIFQYYEEEERQRGNFPDRFSGHQFPNYSSELNVNALLLGDSALYLCASSLDGQGNTEAFFGQGTRLTVV.

The rearrangement uses TRBV11-2 and TRBJ2-6; unclear D gene. Trimming stripped 0 bases from V and 2 bases from J, with 2 bases between. The germline CDR1 and CDR2 sequences are SGHAT and FQNNGV. The CDR3 loop spans 14 amino acids. The CDR3, as DNA: TGTGCCAGCAGCTTAGACACTGGGGCCAACGTCCTGACTTTC. This gives the protein CASSLDTGANVLTF. The full variable domain, in which reference TRBV11-2 and TRBJ2-6 provide the parts outside the CDR3, is EAGVAQSPRYKIIEKRQSVAFWCNPISGHATLYWYQQILGQGPKLLIQFQNNGVVDDSQLPKDRFSAERLKGVDSTLKIQPAKLEDSAVYLCASSLDTGANVLTFGAGSRLTVL.

The sample holds one count of this clone. The chain is built from TRBV5-1 and TRBJ2-5; the match to TRBD2 covers 8 bases. The CDR3 consists of 18 residues. The germline gives CDR1 SGHRS, CDR2 YFSETQ. V was clipped by 0 bases and J by 4 bases; unmatched bases: 14. The DNA of the CDR3 is TGCGCCAGCAGCTTGGGGACCTACACTAGCGGAGGTGGAGAGACCCAGTACTTC. The encoded protein is CASSLGTYTSGGGETQYF.

This chain connects TRBV29-1 to TRBJ1-1, with D uncertain. The CDR3 loop spans 13 amino acids. The germline gives CDR1 SQVTM, CDR2 ANQGSEA. Trimming stripped 7 bases from V and 0 bases from J, with 12 bases between. The CDR3 DNA is TGCAGCGCCAACATGAGGCTGAACACTGAAGCTTTCTTT. The encoded protein is CSANMRLNTEAFF.

This chain connects TRBV4-3 to TRBJ1-5; unclear D gene. Germline CDR1 reads LGHNA; CDR2 reads YSLEER. The CDR3 is 15 residues long. The V and J ends lost 6 bases and 1 base respectively, with 13 bases between them. The CDR3 nucleotides read TGCGCCAGCAGGAGGGAAGTGACGAGCAATCAGCCCCAGCATTTT. It is translated as CASRREVTSNQPQHF.

V gene TRBV7-2 combines with J gene TRBJ2-5; 7 nucleotides align to TRBD1. The V gene end was trimmed by 1 base and the J gene end by 2 bases; junction bases not matched to a gene: 7. Looked up from germline, CDR1 is SGHTA and CDR2 is FQGNSA. This CDR3 has 16 amino acids. The CDR3 bases are TGTGCCAGCAGCTTAGAGGGGGCAATACAGCAAGAGACCCAGTACTTC. Protein sequence: CASSLEGAIQQETQYF.

V is TRBV2 and J is TRBJ1-2; D is perhaps TRBD1 (5 bases). Trimming left V 6 bases short and J 2 bases short, with 13 bases between. Germline loops: CDR1 SNHLY, CDR2 FYNNEI. This CDR3 is 14 amino acids long. CDR3 sequence: CASREQGQNYGYTF. The CDR3 coding sequence is TGTGCCAGCAGGGAGCAGGGCCAAAACTATGGCTACACCTTC.

This chain joins TRBV11-2 and TRBJ2-7, with D possibly being TRBD1 (6 bases). Germline V gene lookup returns CDR1 SGHAT and CDR2 FQNNGV. This CDR3 contains 14 residues. V dropped 5 bases and J dropped 0 bases, with 11 bases sitting between them. In DNA, the CDR3 is TGTGCCAGCAGCCCTGGGACACACTCCTACGAGCAGTACTTC. Encoded protein: CASSPGTHSYEQYF.

This CDR3 is CASSIFVLGGEQFF. CDR3 bases: TGTGCCAGTAGTATTTTCGTCCTAGGTGGTGAGCAGTTCTTC. The V and J genes are TRBV19 and TRBJ2-1; D is undetermined. V shed 3 bases and J shed 9 bases, with 15 bases lying between them. This CDR3 region has 14 residues. Germline assignment: CDR1 LNHDA and CDR2 SQIVND (reference sequence).

Many counts were recorded for this clone. The V gene is TRBV4-3, the J gene TRBJ1-2, with D maybe TRBD1 (5 bases). The CDR3 has 15 residues. The germline gives CDR1 LGHNA, CDR2 YSLEER. Trimming shortened V by 0 bases and J by 4 bases, and 12 bases separated the two germline ends. The CDR3, as DNA: TGCGCCAGCAGCCAAGATAACAAGGGGTCCTATGGCTACACCTTC. Protein sequence: CASSQDNKGSYGYTF.

This clone was found once. V gene TRBV7-2 combines with J gene TRBJ2-7, with a weak D call TRBD1 (6 bases). Trimming cost V 1 base and J 0 bases, with 7 bases left between them. Germline V gene lookup returns CDR1 SGHTA and CDR2 FQGNSA. The CDR3 is made up of 14 amino acids. The CDR3 bases are TGTGCCAGCAGCTTAGTACAGGGCTCCTACGAGCAGTACTTC. Protein: CASSLVQGSYEQYF.

This clone was counted once. The chain recombines TRBV4-3 with TRBJ1-2; no definite D call. Per germline, CDR1 LGHNA and CDR2 YSLEER. Trimming cost V 3 bases and J 3 bases, with 8 bases left between them. The CDR3 is 13 residues long. CDR3 residues: CASSHRDYYGYTF. The CDR3 DNA reads as TGCGCCAGCAGCCACCGGGATTACTATGGCTACACCTTC.

CDR3 loop: CASTTGQGDQPQHF. CDR3 sequence (DNA): TGTGCCAGCACAACGGGACAGGGGGATCAGCCCCAGCATTTT. This chain uses TRBV7-8 with TRBJ1-5, with 11 bases matching TRBD1. Germline V gives CDR1 SGHVS, CDR2 FQNEAQ. Losses at the gene ends were 7 bases for V and 5 bases for J; bases not matched to a gene: 4. This CDR3 spans 14 amino acids.

This clone was seen many times. The chain uses TRBV11-3 and TRBJ2-5, with TRBD2 matching over 7 bases. This CDR3 is 15 amino acids long. V shed 5 bases, J shed 1 base, and the junction held 7 bases outside the gene matches. In germline, CDR1 is SGHNT, CDR2 YENEEA. CDR3 sequence (DNA): TGTGCCAGCAGCCTGGGGTCTAGCGGCCAAGAGACCCAGTACTTC. Residues: CASSLGSSGQETQYF.